These T cell receptor beta chains were read from a single sample in a study of blood T cell repertoires in COVID-19. Only in-frame clones appear in the TCRdb table, and some are missing; sequencing was by immunoSEQ multiplex PCR. The sample lists about 210,000 clones, around 85% occurring once. The sequencing input was peripheral blood. Source of these receptors: a man aged 40-49 years with acute or convalescent COVID-19. Both conserved end residues are part of each CDR3. Fields, in order: V gene, J gene, D gene, clone size, CDR3 protein, CDR3 DNA. D genes are given only for firm matches. Not all rows give a size; the values are once, few, many and, for expanded clones, a class.

TRBV27	TRBJ1-1	NA	NA	CASSQTGTNTEAFF	TGTGCCAGCAGCCAAACAGGGACCAACACTGAAGCTTTCTTT
TRBV6-4	TRBJ1-2	NA	NA	CASSDRPGYGYTF	TGTGCCAGCAGTGACCGCCCGGGCTATGGCTACACCTTC
TRBV19	TRBJ2-7	NA	NA	CASSIGGEQYF	TGTGCCAGTAGTATCGGGGGCGAGCAGTACTTC
TRBV10-3	TRBJ2-5	TRBD1	NA	CAISEQGQGETQYF	TGTGCCATCAGTGAACAGGGACAGGGGGAGACCCAGTACTTC
TRBV10-1	TRBJ2-5	NA	NA	CASSESPGPQETQYF	TGCGCCAGCAGTGAGTCCCCGGGTCCGCAAGAGACCCAGTACTTC
TRBV7-9	TRBJ1-1	TRBD1	NA	CASSLMVGDSEAFF	TGTGCCAGCAGCTTAATGGTCGGGGACAGTGAAGCTTTCTTT
TRBV6-5	TRBJ2-5	TRBD2	NA	CASTMTNGRGTQYF	TGTGCCAGCACTATGACCAACGGGAGGGGGACCCAGTACTTC
TRBV7-3	TRBJ2-2	NA	NA	CASSLSSLNTGELFF	TGTGCCAGCAGCTTATCCTCCTTGAACACCGGGGAGCTGTTTTTT
TRBV5-1	TRBJ1-1	NA	NA	CASSYTTHTNTEAFF	TGCGCCAGCAGTTATACTACACACACGAACACTGAAGCTTTCTTT
TRBV14	TRBJ2-6	TRBD2	NA	CASSQPRGTGYSGANVLTF	TGTGCCAGCAGCCAACCGCGGGGGACGGGGTACTCTGGGGCCAACGTCCTGACTTTC
TRBV29-1	TRBJ1-1	TRBD1	NA	CSGNRGGNTEAFF	TGCAGCGGGAACAGGGGAGGAAACACTGAAGCTTTCTTT
TRBV10-2	TRBJ1-6	NA	NA	CASSVTQTVASPLHF	TGCGCCAGCAGTGTTACGCAAACAGTGGCATCACCCCTCCACTTT
TRBV6-1	TRBJ1-2	NA	once	CASSGQQGNDGYTF	TGTGCCAGCAGCGGACAACAGGGAAACGATGGCTACACCTTC
TRBV19	TRBJ2-7	TRBD1	NA	CASSMERQGRNEQYF	TGTGCCAGTAGTATGGAACGACAGGGTAGAAACGAGCAGTACTTC
TRBV24-1	TRBJ2-1	TRBD1	NA	CATSDLGDSSYNEQFF	TGTGCCACCAGTGATTTAGGGGACAGCTCCTACAATGAGCAGTTCTTC
TRBV11-1	TRBJ2-1	TRBD1	NA	CASSSRQGRAAGEQFF	TGTGCCAGCAGCTCGCGACAGGGAAGGGCCGCGGGTGAGCAGTTCTTC
TRBV2	TRBJ1-1	NA	NA	CASRGAPIEAFF	TGTGCCAGCAGGGGGGCCCCCATTGAAGCTTTCTTT
TRBV24-1	TRBJ2-1	TRBD2	NA	CATSDSPGVAGVRVRGEQFF	TGTGCCACCAGTGATTCCCCCGGAGTAGCGGGAGTAAGGGTTCGGGGTGAGCAGTTCTTC
TRBV25-1	TRBJ1-1	TRBD1	NA	CASSPRTGISTEAFF	TGTGCCAGCAGTCCCCGGACAGGGATAAGCACTGAAGCTTTCTTT
TRBV4-1	TRBJ2-5	TRBD2	NA	CASSRLAGGSSETQYF	TGCGCCAGCAGCCGACTAGCGGGGGGGTCATCGGAGACCCAGTACTTC
TRBV5-8	TRBJ1-2	TRBD1	few	CATTPRDRDLDGYTF	TGTGCCACCACACCCCGGGACAGGGATTTGGATGGCTACACCTTC
TRBV7-6	TRBJ1-2	NA	NA	CASSQQGWAGYTF	TGTGCCAGCAGCCAACAGGGATGGGCTGGCTACACCTTC
TRBV18	TRBJ1-2	TRBD1	NA	CASSPTGTGVLGYTF	TGTGCCAGCTCACCGACCGGGACAGGGGTGTTGGGCTACACCTTC
TRBV2	TRBJ2-7	TRBD1	NA	CASTTVGDRVHGYF	TGTGCCAGCACTACCGTGGGGGACAGGGTTCATGGGTACTTC
TRBV5-1	TRBJ2-7	TRBD2	NA	CASSFWTSGLYEQYF	TGCGCCAGCAGCTTCTGGACTAGCGGACTATACGAGCAGTACTTC
TRBV5-1	TRBJ2-1	TRBD1	NA	CASSSSRDRDAVF	TGCGCCAGCAGCTCGTCCCGGGACAGGGATGCGGTCTTC
TRBV10-2	TRBJ2-2	NA	NA	CASTTGWGVAGELFF	TGCGCCAGCACGACCGGCTGGGGCGTTGCAGGGGAGCTGTTTTTT
TRBV27	TRBJ2-7	TRBD2	NA	CASSRQSGRFSYEQYF	TGTGCCAGCAGTAGACAGAGCGGGAGGTTCTCCTACGAGCAGTACTTC
TRBV3-1/TRBV3-2	TRBJ1-1	TRBD1	NA	CASSLGGPTEAFF	TGTGCCAGCAGCCTAGGGGGCCCCACTGAAGCTTTCTTT
TRBV30	TRBJ2-3	NA	NA	CAWSVTGDTQYF	TGTGCCTGGAGTGTAACCGGGGATACGCAGTATTTT
TRBV18	TRBJ2-7	TRBD2	NA	CASSLRQGQGLAGFEQYF	TGTGCCAGCTCACTACGCCAGGGCCAGGGACTAGCGGGGTTCGAGCAGTACTTC